One and the same sample provided the 27 T cell receptor beta chains below, sequenced in a study of metastatic and nonmetastatic thyroid tumors. TCRdb reanalyzed the PCR reads via MiXCR. The sample has about 21,000 clones; around 38% are singletons. Each patient came to thyroid surgery without any prior treatment (of any kind). Sequences were obtained from tumor tissue. The receptors were sampled from a female donor with papillary thyroid cancer or a benign thyroid nodule (not recorded which). Some clones in this sample may be carry-over from other donors' samples.

This clone turned up a few times. This sequence joins TRBV28 and TRBJ2-7, with 10 bases that match TRBD1. Germline lookup yields CDR1 MDHEN and CDR2 SYDVKM. There are 13 residues in the CDR3. After removal of 6 bases from V and 6 bases from J, the junction contained 5 bases not matched to a gene. In DNA, the CDR3 is TGTGCCAGCAGAGGGACAGGGGAAGTCGAGCAGTACTTC. Translated: CASRGTGEVEQYF.

V usage is TRBV11-2 and J usage is TRBJ2-2; TRBD2 matches 9 bases. The ends lost 4 bases at V and 7 bases at J; junction bases unmatched: 16. Germline CDR1 is SGHAT and CDR2 is FQNNGV. The CDR3 is 18 residues long. The CDR3 nucleotides are TGTGCCAGCAGCTCCCCGCGGGGTAGCGGGAGTCCGATCGGGGAGCTGTTTTTT. It yields the protein CASSSPRGSGSPIGELFF. The whole variable domain, filled in from reference TRBV11-2 and TRBJ2-2, reads EAGVAQSPRYKIIEKRQSVAFWCNPISGHATLYWYQQILGQGPKLLIQFQNNGVVDDSQLPKDRFSAERLKGVDSTLKIQPAKLEDSAVYLCASSSPRGSGSPIGELFFGEGSRLTVL.

This clone has more than one count but fewer than ten. The J gene is TRBJ1-2, the V gene TRBV6-2 or TRBV6-3; tentatively, D is TRBD1 (6 bases). The CDR3 length is 13 residues. Trimming stripped 2 bases from V and 6 bases from J, with 10 bases between. CDR1 and CDR2 (germline): MNHEY, SVGEGT. As DNA, the CDR3 is TGTGCCAGCAGTTACAGGGACACCCATGGCTACACCTTC. Translating it yields CASSYRDTHGYTF.

The rearrangement uses TRBV11-2 and TRBJ1-2; D is perhaps TRBD1 (5 bases). Trimming left V 1 base short and J 3 bases short, with 12 bases between. This CDR3 has 15 residues. Germline values: CDR1 SGHAT, CDR2 FQNNGV. The CDR3 loop is CASSLVGGGDYGYTF. DNA for the CDR3: TGTGCCAGCAGCTTAGTCGGCGGGGGAGACTATGGCTACACCTTC.

The rearrangement joins TRBV20-1 to TRBJ1-1, with a weak D call TRBD1 (6 bases). Looked up from germline, CDR1 is DFQATT and CDR2 is SNEGSKA (reference sequence). The CDR3 has 12 residues. V gave up 5 bases and J gave up 7 bases, with 14 bases separating them. DNA for the CDR3: TGCAGTGCTCAAAGGGGGGCCGGTGAAGCTTTCTTT. This translates into CSAQRGAGEAFF.

The chain has TRBV30 and TRBJ1-5, with 7 positions matching TRBD1. Unmatched junction bases numbered 5, after V lost 2 bases and J lost 7 bases. Germline CDR1 GTSNPN, CDR2 SVGIG (reference sequence). The CDR3 loop spans 13 amino acids. CDR3 amino acids: CAWSPQGYQPQHF. DNA of the CDR3: TGTGCCTGGAGTCCACAGGGGTACCAGCCCCAGCATTTT.

This clone has only a few counts. The chain is built from TRBV12-3 or TRBV12-4 and TRBJ1-2; 7 bases match TRBD1. There are 13 residues in the CDR3. V gave up 6 bases and J gave up 4 bases; unmatched junction bases: 5. In DNA, the CDR3 is TGTGCCAGCAGCCGACAGGGAATCTATGGCTACACCTTC. This codes for CASSRQGIYGYTF.

V and J are TRBV12-3 or TRBV12-4 and TRBJ2-2, with D tentatively TRBD1 (6 bases). The ends were cut back, 7 bases at V and 5 bases at J, with 11 bases in the middle. The CDR3 sequence is 13 residues long. CDR3 sequence: CASTLGQTGELFF. The DNA for the CDR3 is TGTGCCAGCACCTTAGGACAGACCGGGGAGCTGTTTTTT.

The chain links TRBV6-1 to TRBJ2-3; 7 bases are shared with TRBD2. In germline, CDR1 is MNHNS, CDR2 SASEGT. V was pared by 0 bases and J by 0 bases, with 0 bases of the junction left unmatched. This CDR3 is built from 15 residues. CDR3 residues: CASSEASGSTDTQYF. CDR3 sequence (DNA): TGTGCCAGCAGTGAAGCTAGCGGGAGCACAGATACGCAGTATTTT.

This rearrangement joins TRBV7-3 to TRBJ2-7; possibly TRBD2 for D (7 bases). Trimming left V 5 bases short and J 3 bases short, with 20 bases between. This CDR3 region has 16 residues. Germline CDR1 is SGHTA and CDR2 is FQGTGA. The CDR3 bases are TGTGCCAGCAGCGAGGGTGGTGGCGGGGGCCTCTACGAGCAGTACTTC. Its protein is CASSEGGGGGLYEQYF.

This clone showed up just a few times. The genes are TRBV30 and TRBJ2-2, with 9 bases aligning to TRBD2. The CDR3 totals 14 residues. The V gene's germline CDR1 is GTSNPN and CDR2 SVGIG (reference sequence). J gave up 5 bases and V 2 bases, and 3 bases lay outside the gene matches. Here the CDR3 DNA reads TGTGCCTGGAGTTTCCTAGCGGGGACCGGGGAGCTGTTTTTT. Amino acid sequence: CAWSFLAGTGELFF.

The chain has TRBV12-3 or TRBV12-4 and TRBJ1-5, with 8 bases identical to TRBD1. CDR3 size: 14 residues. The V segment lost 6 bases and the J segment 7 bases; nucleotides outside the gene matches: 8. This CDR3 reads CASSWTGRRQPQHF. CDR3 bases: TGTGCCAGCAGCTGGACAGGGAGGAGGCAGCCCCAGCATTTT.

This chain connects TRBV2 to TRBJ2-7; a weak D match, TRBD2 (6 bases). Trimming took off 4 bases at V and 3 bases at J, with 13 bases between the two ends. This CDR3 spans 14 amino acids. Germline values: CDR1 SNHLY, CDR2 FYNNEI. The CDR3, as DNA: TGTGCCAGCAGTGGGGAGGTAACGGTCTACGAGCAGTACTTC. Encoded protein: CASSGEVTVYEQYF.

This clone turned up a few times. V usage is TRBV9 and J usage is TRBJ2-5, with 7 nucleotides matching TRBD2. This CDR3 is 17 amino acids long. Germline assignment: CDR1 SGDLS and CDR2 YYNGEE. The V and J ends lost 3 bases and 3 bases, in that order; junction bases with no gene match: 14. Here the CDR3 DNA reads TGTGCCAGCAGCGCCACTCCGGGACTACTTCTGAAAGAGACCCAGTACTTC. Its protein product is CASSATPGLLLKETQYF.

The V and J genes are TRBV6-1 and TRBJ2-3; TRBD2 might be the D (7 bases). This CDR3 contains 14 residues. CDR1 and CDR2 (germline): MNHNS, SASEGT. Trimming took 8 bases from V and 1 from J, leaving 13 bases between them. The CDR3 spells CASARGGRTDTQYF. The CDR3, as DNA: TGTGCCAGCGCTAGGGGGGGCCGCACAGATACGCAGTATTTT.

The rearrangement joins TRBV7-9 to TRBJ2-7, with TRBD1 matching 9 bases. V trimming: 6 bases; J trimming: 7 bases; junction bases outside the gene matches: 13. The CDR3 is 15 residues long. Germline V gene sequence: CDR1 SEHNR, CDR2 FQNEAQ (reference sequence). CDR3 amino acids: CASRQPGQGFGEQYF. Here the CDR3 DNA reads TGTGCCAGCAGGCAGCCGGGACAGGGTTTTGGGGAGCAGTACTTC.

In its sample, this clone was seen a few times. The DNA for the CDR3 is TGTGCCAGTAGTAATAGCGGGAGCACAGATACGCAGTATTTT. It yields the protein CASSNSGSTDTQYF. The chain combines TRBV19 with TRBJ2-3; TRBD2 aligns across 7 bases. Germline V gene data show CDR1 as LNHDA and CDR2 as SQIVND (reference sequence). The J segment lost 0 bases and the V segment lost 4 bases, leaving 1 base of the junction unmatched. The CDR3 is 14 residues long. The variable domain in full, completed from reference TRBV19 and TRBJ2-3, reads DGGITQSPKYLFRKEGQNVTLSCEQNLNHDAMYWYRQDPGQGLRLIYYSQIVNDFQKGDIAEGYSVSREKKESFPLTVTSAQKNPTAFYLCASSNSGSTDTQYFGPGTRLTVL.

The rearrangement joins TRBV6-6 to TRBJ1-2; 8 bases are shared with TRBD1. The CDR3 covers 14 residues. CDR1 MNHNY and CDR2 SVGAGI come from the germline V gene (reference sequence). Trimming at V came to 2 bases and at J to 3 bases, leaving 2 bases not matched to a gene. CDR3 sequence: CASSYRQGYYGYTF. As DNA, the CDR3 is TGTGCCAGCAGTTACCGACAGGGGTACTATGGCTACACCTTC.

The rearrangement links TRBV6-1 to TRBJ1-4; 9 positions agree with TRBD1. Germline CDR1 MNHNS, CDR2 SASEGT. The CDR3 loop spans 15 amino acids. J was trimmed by 8 bases and V by 5 bases; bases with no gene match: 9. This CDR3 is CASSSRTGEGEKLFF. The CDR3 region has the DNA TGTGCCAGCAGTAGTCGGACAGGGGAGGGCGAAAAACTGTTTTTT.

The genes are TRBV11-2 and TRBJ1-1; possible D gene TRBD1, 5 bases. There are 13 residues in the CDR3. V shed 6 bases and J shed 6 bases, with 14 bases lying between them. The germline CDR1 and CDR2 sequences are SGHAT and FQNNGV. The CDR3 region has the DNA TGTGCCAGCAGACTCGGGGGAATCCCTGAAGCTTTCTTT. This gives the protein CASRLGGIPEAFF.

The gene calls are TRBV2 and TRBJ2-7; TRBD1 aligns across 7 bases. Germline V gene sequence: CDR1 SNHLY, CDR2 FYNNEI. The CDR3 totals 14 residues. V lost 7 bases and J lost 5; bases outside the gene matches: 11. This CDR3 is CASTHEGARHEQYF. CDR3 DNA: TGTGCCAGCACGCACGAGGGGGCAAGGCACGAGCAGTACTTC.

The chain joins TRBV11-3 to TRBJ2-1, with unresolved D. Germline V CDR1 and CDR2: SGHNT, YENEEA. V was trimmed by 0 bases and J by 9 bases, leaving 12 bases between them. The length of the CDR3 is 14 residues. The CDR3 region has the DNA TGTGCCAGCAGCTTAGATTTTTGGTCAGGTGAGCAGTTCTTC. Translating gives CASSLDFWSGEQFF.

The chain joins TRBV7-9 to TRBJ1-4, with 7 bases aligning to TRBD1. There are 15 residues in the CDR3. Germline loops: CDR1 SEHNR, CDR2 FQNEAQ (reference sequence). J gave up 5 bases and V 6 bases, and 9 bases lay outside the gene matches. CDR3 bases: TGTGCCAGCAGACCGAAGGGGGCCCAAAATGAAAAACTGTTTTTT. This codes for CASRPKGAQNEKLFF.

The rearrangement joins TRBV30 to TRBJ2-1, with 14 bases fitting TRBD2. The CDR3 is 17 residues long. Germline-derived CDR1 and CDR2 are GTSNPN and SVGIG (reference sequence). V gave up 3 bases and J gave up 3 bases; unmatched junction bases: 7. Written as DNA, the CDR3 is TGTGCCTGGAGGGGGGGACTAGCGGGAGTCAGCTACAATGAGCAGTTCTTC. Residues: CAWRGGLAGVSYNEQFF.

This clone was seen more than once but under ten times. The chain uses TRBV12-3 or TRBV12-4 and TRBJ2-7; TRBD2 might be the D (5 bases). V lost 7 bases, J lost 0 bases, and 16 bases lay in between. CDR3 length equals 15 residues. DNA for the CDR3: TGTGCCAGCACCAGAGAGGGCGGTGGCTCCTACGAGCAGTACTTC. This sequence encodes CASTREGGGSYEQYF.

This chain links TRBV12-3 or TRBV12-4 with TRBJ2-5, with 14 bases fitting TRBD2. The CDR3 sequence is 16 residues long. V dropped 5 bases and J dropped 5; count of bases not matched to a gene: 7. In nucleotides, the CDR3 is TGTGCCAGCAGTCCCCCCGGACTAGCGGGAGGTGAGACCCAGTACTTC. Protein product: CASSPPGLAGGETQYF.

The chain employs TRBV5-4 and TRBJ2-1; 7 positions match TRBD2. V was clipped by 0 bases and J by 4 bases; unmatched bases: 10. The CDR3 runs to 17 residues. Germline V CDR1 and CDR2: SGHNT, YYREEE (reference sequence). CDR3 sequence: CASSLGGGAEVYNEQFF. CDR3 bases: TGTGCCAGCAGCTTGGGCGGGGGAGCGGAGGTGTACAATGAGCAGTTCTTC.